Below, 20 T cell receptor beta chains from the same sample are listed, as sequenced in a study of CD8 T cells in Susac syndrome (dated by TCRdb to about 2019). Library method: the immunoSEQ multiplex PCR assay. RNA was extracted with the RNeasy kit and about 0.5 to 1 ug was reverse transcribed using random hexamers. TCRdb applied fastp at Q25 and MiXCR to the public reads, then kept only in-frame beta chains. A single entry per CDR3 protein holds the most common genes and DNA from its merged rows. Present in this sample are 50,000 to 65,000 distinct CDR3 sequences, approximately 94% of which were seen just once. The ten largest account for just under 0.2% of the sample. Sequenced material: CD8+ T cells from PBMCs. The receptor source for this set is a human donor in good health.

The CDR3 coding sequence is TGTGCCAGCAGTTTATATTTGGAGCGGGGATTCTACAATGAGCAGTTCTTC. It translates to CASSLYLERGFYNEQFF. This chain joins TRBV28 and TRBJ2-1; the match to TRBD2 covers 7 bases. This CDR3 has 17 residues. V lost 1 base and J lost 3; bases outside the gene matches: 9. The germline V gene has CDR1 MDHEN and CDR2 SYDVKM.

The gene calls are TRBV4-2 and TRBJ1-2; TRBD1 aligns across 7 bases. J was trimmed by 6 bases and V by 2 bases; bases with no gene match: 9. Germline CDR1 and CDR2: LGHNA and YNFKEQ. There are 15 residues in the CDR3. CDR3 bases: TGTGCCAGCAGCCAAAATTCGGACAGGATCGATGGCTACACCTTC. Translated: CASSQNSDRIDGYTF.

The chain has TRBV20-1 and TRBJ1-1; D remains ambiguous. V was cut by 4 bases and J by 0 bases, with 12 bases left in between. The CDR3 consists of 14 residues. Germline CDR1 DFQATT, CDR2 SNEGSKA (reference sequence). CDR3 sequence (DNA): TGCAGTGCTACCCGCGAAACCATGAACACTGAAGCTTTCTTT. This sequence encodes CSATRETMNTEAFF.

The chain has TRBV10-3 and TRBJ2-1, with TRBD1 matching over 11 bases. Germline loops: CDR1 ENHRY, CDR2 SYGVKD. The CDR3 runs to 16 residues. The V and J ends lost 8 bases and 9 bases, in that order; junction bases with no gene match: 15. The CDR3 protein is CAIQEFPGQGDGEQFF. CDR3 coding DNA: TGTGCCATCCAAGAGTTCCCGGGACAGGGGGACGGTGAGCAGTTCTTC.

The rearrangement uses TRBV12-3 or TRBV12-4 and TRBJ1-5; D perhaps matches TRBD1 (5 bases). Trimming stripped 3 bases from V and 3 bases from J, with 12 bases between. The CDR3 has 15 amino acids. Here the CDR3 DNA reads TGTGCCAGCAGTTTTGATCCAGGGATCAATCAGCCCCAGCATTTT. It is translated as CASSFDPGINQPQHF.

The CDR3 DNA reads TGTGCCAGCAGCGGACTAGGGGTCGATGAGCAGTTCTTC. Amino acids: CASSGLGVDEQFF. The chain carries TRBV6-1 and TRBJ2-1; TRBD2 matches at 7 bases. V trimming: 6 bases; J trimming: 8 bases; junction bases outside the gene matches: 7. The germline V gene encodes CDR1 MNHNS and CDR2 SASEGT. The CDR3 is 13 residues long.

CDR3 sequence (DNA): TGCGCCAGCAGCCAAGCCAAATCTCTATACACAGATACGCAGTATTTT. It specifies CASSQAKSLYTDTQYF. The chain joins TRBV4-1 to TRBJ2-3; no clear D gene. Germline lookup yields CDR1 MGHRA and CDR2 YSYEKL. The CDR3 totals 16 residues. V was clipped by 1 base and J by 2 bases, with 13 bases between them.

The chain recombines TRBV7-9 with TRBJ2-2, with 9 nucleotides matching TRBD1. Unmatched junction bases numbered 16, after V lost 5 bases and J lost 6 bases. The CDR3 consists of 18 residues. The germline CDR1 and CDR2 sequences are SEHNR and FQNEAQ (reference sequence). The CDR3 DNA reads TGTGCCAGCAGCCCCCCGACGGGGGGACAGGGAGAGGCCGGGGAGCTGTTTTTT. Amino acids: CASSPPTGGQGEAGELFF.

The gene calls are TRBV7-9 and TRBJ2-1; 7 bases match TRBD2. The CDR3 is made up of 16 amino acids. The germline V gene has CDR1 SEHNR and CDR2 FQNEAQ (reference sequence). V lost 5 bases and J lost 4; bases outside the gene matches: 11. The CDR3 spells CASSLPLSGVYNEQFF. In nucleotides, the CDR3 is TGTGCCAGCAGCCTACCCCTAAGCGGGGTATACAATGAGCAGTTCTTC.

The chain combines TRBV9 with TRBJ1-2, with D unclear. The length of the CDR3 is 14 residues. Deletions cut 1 base from V and 2 bases from J, with 9 bases between. The germline V gene has CDR1 SGDLS and CDR2 YYNGEE. Here the CDR3 DNA reads TGTGCCAGCAGCGTAACGACCGCGAACTATGGCTACACCTTC. This sequence encodes CASSVTTANYGYTF.

V and J are TRBV5-6 and TRBJ1-4; 7 bases match TRBD1. The V gene end was trimmed by 3 bases and the J gene end by 7 bases; junction bases not matched to a gene: 9. This CDR3 has 15 residues. Germline CDR1 is SGHDT and CDR2 is YYEEEE. This CDR3 reads CASSCWGTAGEKLFF. CDR3 DNA: TGTGCCAGCAGCTGTTGGGGGACAGCCGGTGAAAAACTGTTTTTT.

The gene calls are TRBV28 and TRBJ2-1; the D gene could be TRBD1 or TRBD2 (5 bases each). This CDR3 is built from 14 residues. Germline V lookup: CDR1 MDHEN, CDR2 SYDVKM. The V end lost 6 bases, the J end lost 3 bases, and 12 bases lay between the germline ends. Here the CDR3 DNA reads TGTGCCAGCAGGGGGACGGCTAGCTACAATGAGCAGTTCTTC. Its translation: CASRGTASYNEQFF.

This sequence joins TRBV2 and TRBJ2-1, with 8 bases lining up with TRBD2. This CDR3 has 16 amino acids. The germline V gene encodes CDR1 SNHLY and CDR2 FYNNEI. The trim removed 6 bases at V and 0 bases at J, leaving 7 bases unmatched. CDR3 amino acids: CASSRGGGSSYNEQFF. CDR3 nucleotide sequence: TGTGCCAGCAGCCGGGGGGGCGGGAGCTCCTACAATGAGCAGTTCTTC.

Here the CDR3 reads CATSARGVSQPQHF. The DNA for the CDR3 is TGTGCCACCAGTGCTAGGGGAGTTAGTCAGCCCCAGCATTTT. The chain employs TRBV24-1 and TRBJ1-5, with D tentatively TRBD1 (5 bases). This CDR3 region has 14 residues. In germline, CDR1 is KGHDR, CDR2 SFDVKD. Trimming pared 5 bases from V and 6 bases from J, leaving 13 bases between.

The V gene is TRBV7-9, the J gene TRBJ1-2; the D is unclear. This CDR3 region has 12 residues. The germline gives CDR1 SEHNR, CDR2 FQNEAQ (reference sequence). The germline V and J ends were trimmed by 2 bases and 8 bases, with 9 bases remaining between them. The CDR3 loop reads CASSLMGQGYTF. The CDR3 DNA reads TGTGCCAGCAGCTTAATGGGTCAGGGCTACACCTTC. The whole variable domain, filled in from reference TRBV7-9 and TRBJ1-2, reads DTGVSQNPRHKITKRGQNVTFRCDPISEHNRLYWYRQTLGQGPEFLTYFQNEAQLEKSRLLSDRFSAERPKGSFSTLEIQRTEQGDSAMYLCASSLMGQGYTFGSGTRLTVV.

The V and J genes are TRBV19 and TRBJ1-5; D ambiguous. CDR3 size: 17 residues. Germline values: CDR1 LNHDA, CDR2 SQIVND (reference sequence). Trimming stripped 2 bases from V and 3 bases from J, with 17 bases between. The CDR3 nucleotides read TGTGCCAGTAGTATACCCCCTGGGTGGGGTGACAATCAGCCCCAGCATTTT. Translating gives CASSIPPGWGDNQPQHF.

The chain recombines TRBV29-1 with TRBJ1-1, with D unclear. This CDR3 contains 12 residues. With 5 bases removed from V and 0 bases from J, the gap between germline ends came to 7 bases. CDR1 and CDR2 from the germline V gene are SQVTM and ANQGSEA. The CDR3 region has the DNA TGCAGCGTTTGGACGGTGAACACTGAAGCTTTCTTT. It yields the protein CSVWTVNTEAFF.

The chain recombines TRBV7-3 with TRBJ2-3; D may be TRBD1 or TRBD2 (6 bases each). V was cut by 4 bases and J by 6 bases, with 20 bases left in between. The V gene's germline CDR1 is SGHTA and CDR2 FQGTGA. The CDR3 totals 16 residues. For the CDR3, the DNA is TGTGCCAGCAGCTCCCATCCCCTGGGGGGCATGGATACGCAGTATTTT. The encoded protein is CASSSHPLGGMDTQYF.

This rearrangement joins TRBV9 to TRBJ2-3; possibly TRBD2 for D (6 bases). Per the germline V gene, CDR1 is SGDLS and CDR2 is YYNGEE. The germline V and J ends were trimmed by 0 bases and 3 bases, with 11 bases remaining between them. The CDR3 length is 15 residues. The CDR3 protein is CASSVVEGMTDTQYF. The CDR3 DNA is TGTGCCAGCAGCGTAGTGGAGGGGATGACAGATACGCAGTATTTT.

J is TRBJ2-3 and V is TRBV9, with 13 positions matching TRBD2. After removal of 4 bases from V and 4 bases from J, the junction contained 3 bases not matched to a gene. CDR3 size: 15 residues. Germline V CDR1 and CDR2: SGDLS, YYNGEE. The CDR3 bases are TGTGCCAGCAGCACTACTAGCGGGGGGGCAGATACGCAGTATTTT. As protein: CASSTTSGGADTQYF.